Presented here are 31 T cell receptor beta chains from one specimen sequenced in a study of T cell responses to AZD1222 COVID-19 vaccine. The data were produced by immunoSEQ multiplex PCR, yet TCRdb's version contains in-frame clones alone and is incomplete. The data show around 110,000 clones, more than 80% seen once. The sample in question was peripheral blood, obtained on day 0 of AZD1222 vaccination. The receptors here all came from an adult in good health.

The chain couples TRBV29-1 to TRBJ2-5, with 11 bases lining up with TRBD1. Germline lookup yields CDR1 SQVTM and CDR2 ANQGSEA. The CDR3 is made up of 13 amino acids. The trim removed 6 bases at V and 6 bases at J, leaving 6 bases unmatched. CDR3 nucleotide sequence: TGCAGCGTGGAGGGACAGGGGGTCCAGACCCAGTACTTC. Amino acids: CSVEGQGVQTQYF. Full variable domain (missing parts from reference TRBV29-1 and TRBJ2-5): SAVISQKPSRDICQRGTSLTIQCQVDSQVTMMFWYRQQPGQSLTLIATANQGSEATYESGFVIDKFPISRPNLTFSTLTVSNMSPEDSSIYLCSVEGQGVQTQYFGPGTRLLVL.

This clone appeared a single time. The chain carries TRBV9 and TRBJ1-2; TRBD1 matches 7 bases. CDR1 is SGDLS, CDR2 YYNGEE, per germline. This CDR3 region has 14 residues. J gave up 4 bases and V 5 bases, and 8 bases lay outside the gene matches. CDR3: CASSEGGQAYGYTF. DNA for the CDR3: TGTGCCAGCAGTGAGGGAGGACAGGCCTATGGCTACACCTTC.

This chain connects TRBV19 to TRBJ2-1; D unclear. The CDR3 loop spans 15 amino acids. Trimming pared 2 bases from V and 1 base from J, leaving 9 bases between. Germline V CDR1 and CDR2: LNHDA, SQIVND (reference sequence). The CDR3 nucleotides read TGTGCCAGTAGTATACAGGCGTCTTCCTACAATGAGCAGTTCTTC. It yields the protein CASSIQASSYNEQFF.

V and J are TRBV28 and TRBJ1-4, with 8 bases identical to TRBD1. Germline V CDR1 and CDR2: MDHEN, SYDVKM. This CDR3 is built from 18 residues. The trim removed 5 bases at V and 3 bases at J, leaving 14 bases unmatched. This CDR3 reads CASSPPRQGTRPNEKLFF. The DNA for the CDR3 is TGTGCCAGCAGTCCCCCTAGACAGGGGACCCGCCCTAATGAAAAACTGTTTTTT.

The chain carries TRBV4-2 and TRBJ1-5; D is perhaps TRBD1 (6 bases). In germline, CDR1 is LGHNA, CDR2 YNFKEQ. V was cut by 6 bases and J by 3 bases, with 12 bases left in between. The CDR3 contains 14 residues. The CDR3 DNA reads TGTGCCAGCAGTCGTACAGGGTCCAATCAGCCCCAGCATTTT. Translated: CASSRTGSNQPQHF.

The V gene is TRBV28, the J gene TRBJ2-4; no definite D call. Trimming took 6 bases from V and 7 from J, leaving 7 bases between them. CDR1 and CDR2 from the germline V gene are MDHEN and SYDVKM. The CDR3 has 11 amino acids. CDR3 nucleotide sequence: TGTGCCAGCAGGATTGGGAACATTCAGTACTTC. Amino acids: CASRIGNIQYF.

The rearrangement joins TRBV6-6 to TRBJ2-3; 9 bases line up with TRBD1. The V gene end was trimmed by 7 bases and the J gene end by 5 bases; junction bases not matched to a gene: 4. Germline values: CDR1 MNHNY, CDR2 SVGAGI (reference sequence). The CDR3 extends over 13 amino acids. CDR3 sequence: CASTRDRVDTQYF. The CDR3 coding sequence is TGTGCCAGCACCCGGGACAGGGTAGATACGCAGTATTTT.

The chain couples TRBV30 to TRBJ2-7; 10 bases align to TRBD2. The CDR3 length is 15 residues. The V and J ends lost 0 bases and 3 bases, in that order; junction bases with no gene match: 5. The germline V gene has CDR1 GTSNPN and CDR2 SVGIG (reference sequence). In DNA form, the CDR3 reads TGTGCCTGGAGTGTACAGGCTAGCGGGGGCTACGAGCAGTACTTC. Amino acid sequence: CAWSVQASGGYEQYF. The variable domain in full, completed from reference TRBV30 and TRBJ2-7, reads SQTIHQWPATLVQPVGSPLSLECTVEGTSNPNLYWYRQAAGRGLQLLFYSVGIGQISSEVPQNLSASRPQDRQFILSSKKLLLSDSGFYLCAWSVQASGGYEQYFGPGTRLTVT.

The V and J genes are TRBV7-3 and TRBJ2-3, with 10 bases identical to TRBD2. V lost 5 bases and J lost 2; bases outside the gene matches: 7. This CDR3 is built from 16 residues. CDR1 SGHTA and CDR2 FQGTGA come from the germline V gene. The CDR3 bases are TGTGCCAGCAGCCTTGGACTAGCGGAAATCACAGATACGCAGTATTTT. Translation gives CASSLGLAEITDTQYF.

The count of this clone is one. The V and J genes are TRBV6-2 or TRBV6-3 and TRBJ1-5; 10 bases are shared with TRBD1. The CDR3 runs 15 residues. Trimming at V came to 6 bases and at J to 5 bases, leaving 7 bases not matched to a gene. Germline CDR1 is MNHEY and CDR2 is SVGEGT. The CDR3: CASSLGQGDYQPQHF. For the CDR3, the DNA is TGTGCCAGCAGCCTTGGACAGGGGGACTATCAGCCCCAGCATTTT.

The chain links TRBV20-1 to TRBJ2-7; D is undetermined. Deletions cut 3 bases from V and 6 bases from J, with 15 bases between. This CDR3 spans 13 amino acids. Looked up from germline, CDR1 is DFQATT and CDR2 is SNEGSKA (reference sequence). CDR3 in amino acids: CSASTRSGFEQYF. The CDR3 coding sequence is TGCAGTGCTAGTACCAGGTCGGGTTTCGAGCAGTACTTC.

The rearrangement links TRBV2 to TRBJ2-4; 7 positions match TRBD2. Trimming took 6 bases from V and 1 from J; bases not matched to a gene: 0. The CDR3 runs to 13 residues. CDR1 SNHLY and CDR2 FYNNEI come from the germline V gene. In nucleotides, the CDR3 is TGTGCCAGCAGGGGGGGGGCCAAAAACATTCAGTACTTC. It encodes CASRGGAKNIQYF.

The CDR3, as DNA: TGCGCCAGCAGCCAAGACCCTGTTTCCAATCAGCCCCAGCATTTT. Protein: CASSQDPVSNQPQHF. This sequence joins TRBV4-3 and TRBJ1-5; D ambiguous. The CDR3 is made up of 15 amino acids. Looked up from germline, CDR1 is LGHNA and CDR2 is YSLEER. The germline V and J ends were trimmed by 0 bases and 3 bases, with 9 bases remaining between them.

The rearrangement uses TRBV5-1 and TRBJ1-5; 9 bases are a match to TRBD1. The CDR3 extends over 14 amino acids. Germline values: CDR1 SGHRS, CDR2 YFSETQ. V was pared by 2 bases and J by 5 bases, with 2 bases of the junction left unmatched. The CDR3 DNA sequence: TGCGCCAGCAGCTTAAGGACAGGGGATCAGCCCCAGCATTTT. Protein sequence: CASSLRTGDQPQHF.

The rearrangement joins TRBV5-1 to TRBJ1-2; D is unresolved. This CDR3 region has 15 residues. Germline loops: CDR1 SGHRS, CDR2 YFSETQ. V lost 0 bases and J lost 5, with 14 bases in between. The CDR3 reads CASSLGAATPYGYTF. The CDR3 DNA sequence: TGCGCCAGCAGCTTGGGGGCGGCCACACCGTATGGCTACACCTTC.

This clone has just one count. The rearrangement joins TRBV3-1 (or the pseudogene TRBV3-2) to TRBJ2-4; D assignment may be TRBD1 or TRBD2 (7 bases each). Germline V gives CDR1 LGHDT, CDR2 YNNKEL (reference sequence). The CDR3 extends over 17 amino acids. V lost 7 bases to trimming and J lost 0 bases, with 19 bases between them. CDR3 nucleotides: TGTGCCAGCACTGCAGGGGGGGCCGGGAGAGCCAAAAACATTCAGTACTTC. Protein product: CASTAGGAGRAKNIQYF.

The J gene is TRBJ1-4, the V gene TRBV19; D unresolved. Per germline, CDR1 LNHDA and CDR2 SQIVND (reference sequence). This CDR3 contains 15 residues. With 2 bases removed from V and 0 bases from J, the gap between germline ends came to 7 bases. DNA for the CDR3: TGTGCCAGTAGTATAACGCAGGCAACTAATGAAAAACTGTTTTTT. It codes for CASSITQATNEKLFF.

This clone was recorded only once. This chain links TRBV5-1 with TRBJ2-1; no reliable D call. Germline V lookup: CDR1 SGHRS, CDR2 YFSETQ. V gave up 0 bases and J gave up 0 bases, with 7 bases separating them. The CDR3 contains 15 residues. This CDR3 reads CASSLDYSSYNEQFF. In DNA form, the CDR3 reads TGCGCCAGCAGCTTGGACTATAGCTCCTACAATGAGCAGTTCTTC.

V is TRBV5-1 and J is TRBJ1-4; 9 nucleotides line up with TRBD1. Germline V gives CDR1 SGHRS, CDR2 YFSETQ. This CDR3 is built from 16 residues. Trimming removed 0 bases from V and 4 bases from J; junction bases left unmatched: 4. In nucleotides, the CDR3 is TGCGCCAGCAGCTTGGGGGACAGGGCGAGTAATGAAAAACTGTTTTTT. This sequence encodes CASSLGDRASNEKLFF.

This clone was seen a single time. The CDR3 loop reads CASSDPIAGGAEGNTIYF. CDR3 nucleotide sequence: TGTGCCAGCAGTGATCCGATCGCAGGGGGCGCGGAGGGAAACACCATATATTTT. This sequence joins TRBV6-1 and TRBJ1-3; the match to TRBD1 covers 8 bases. Trimming removed 3 bases from V and 4 bases from J; junction bases left unmatched: 14. The CDR3 sequence is 18 residues long. The germline gives CDR1 MNHNS, CDR2 SASEGT.

The V call is TRBV30, the J call TRBJ1-4; D uncertain. Germline CDR1 is GTSNPN and CDR2 is SVGIG (reference sequence). Trimming took off 1 base at V and 6 bases at J, with 15 bases between the two ends. This CDR3 has 15 residues. DNA of the CDR3: TGTGCCTGGAGTGCCATCGGTCCCGGGGATGAAAAACTGTTTTTT. Translation: CAWSAIGPGDEKLFF. Based on the CDR3 plus reference TRBV30 and TRBJ1-4, the full variable domain is SQTIHQWPATLVQPVGSPLSLECTVEGTSNPNLYWYRQAAGRGLQLLFYSVGIGQISSEVPQNLSASRPQDRQFILSSKKLLLSDSGFYLCAWSAIGPGDEKLFFGSGTQLSVL.

V usage is TRBV27 and J usage is TRBJ2-5; 13 bases are a match to TRBD2. CDR1 is MNHEY and CDR2 is SMNVEV in the germline V gene (reference sequence). V lost 5 bases, J lost 3 bases, and 3 bases stayed unmatched. The CDR3 consists of 15 residues. DNA of the CDR3: TGTGCCAGCAGTCCGGGGACTAGCGGGGAAGAGACCCAGTACTTC. Its translation: CASSPGTSGEETQYF.

This rearrangement joins TRBV29-1 to TRBJ2-5, with 14 bases identical to TRBD2. This CDR3 has 16 amino acids. After removal of 6 bases from V and 5 bases from J, the junction contained 11 bases not matched to a gene. The germline V gene has CDR1 SQVTM and CDR2 ANQGSEA. CDR3 sequence (DNA): TGCAGCGTGAGGACTAGCGGGGGGACCCAATCGGAGACCCAGTACTTC. Protein sequence: CSVRTSGGTQSETQYF.

The chain links TRBV27 to TRBJ2-1; TRBD1 matches 7 bases. The CDR3 has 15 amino acids. Trimming removed 4 bases from V and 4 bases from J; junction bases left unmatched: 7. The V gene's germline CDR1 is MNHEY and CDR2 SMNVEV (reference sequence). Written as DNA, the CDR3 is TGTGCCAGCAGTTCCGCCCCGGGACAGTACAATGAGCAGTTCTTC. Its translation is CASSSAPGQYNEQFF.

The genes are TRBV27 and TRBJ2-7, with 7 bases fitting TRBD2. Per the germline V gene, CDR1 is MNHEY and CDR2 is SMNVEV (reference sequence). After removal of 8 bases from V and 1 base from J, the junction contained 11 bases not matched to a gene. CDR3 length: 15 amino acids. The CDR3 DNA reads TGTGCCAGCGCAAGGGAGGGGCCGTTTTCCTACGAGCAGTACTTC. Its protein product is CASAREGPFSYEQYF.

V and J are TRBV6-2 or TRBV6-3 and TRBJ1-1; D remains unclear. The germline V gene encodes CDR1 MNHEY and CDR2 SVGEGT. CDR3 length: 14 residues. Trimming removed 0 bases at V and 1 base at J, with 6 bases between. CDR3 protein: CASSYSTPNTEAFF. CDR3 coding DNA: TGTGCCAGCAGTTACTCGACACCGAACACTGAAGCTTTCTTT.

As regards this clone: The same CDR3 also results from other DNA sequences found in this sample. V gene TRBV9 combines with J gene TRBJ1-6; 7 bases are shared with TRBD1. Losses at the gene ends were 1 base for V and 0 bases for J; bases not matched to a gene: 1. Per germline, CDR1 SGDLS and CDR2 YYNGEE. This CDR3 contains 16 residues. Here the CDR3 reads CASSVRDSSYNSPLHF. The CDR3 DNA reads as TGTGCCAGCAGCGTAAGGGACAGCTCCTATAATTCACCCCTCCACTTT.

This chain links TRBV19 with TRBJ1-6; 9 bases fit TRBD1. The CDR3 consists of 15 residues. Germline values: CDR1 LNHDA, CDR2 SQIVND (reference sequence). The junction had 8 bases not matched to a gene; V was cut back by 5 bases and J by 9 bases. The CDR3, as DNA: TGTGCCAGTAGTCGGACGGGACAGGGAGCTTCACCCCTCCACTTT. It specifies CASSRTGQGASPLHF.

The V call is TRBV19, the J call TRBJ1-2; no definite D call. The CDR3 covers 11 residues. The V end was cut by 6 bases, the J end by 4 bases, with 6 bases between. Germline assignment: CDR1 LNHDA and CDR2 SQIVND (reference sequence). CDR3 sequence: CASSAGYGYTF. Written as DNA, the CDR3 is TGTGCCAGTAGCGCGGGCTATGGCTACACCTTC. Full variable domain (rest looked up from reference TRBV19 and TRBJ1-2): DGGITQSPKYLFRKEGQNVTLSCEQNLNHDAMYWYRQDPGQGLRLIYYSQIVNDFQKGDIAEGYSVSREKKESFPLTVTSAQKNPTAFYLCASSAGYGYTFGSGTRLTVV.

This chain links TRBV29-1 with TRBJ2-5, with D maybe TRBD2 (6 bases). The germline V gene encodes CDR1 SQVTM and CDR2 ANQGSEA. The CDR3 totals 14 residues. V lost 1 base, J lost 3 bases, and 12 bases lay in between. The CDR3 DNA reads as TGCAGCGTTGAAGGAGGGGAGGAAGAAGAGACCCAGTACTTC. Residues: CSVEGGEEEETQYF.

V gene TRBV20-1 combines with J gene TRBJ2-7; 8 bases agree with TRBD2. In germline, CDR1 is DFQATT, CDR2 SNEGSKA (reference sequence). The length of the CDR3 is 11 residues. CDR3 bases: TGCAGCGGGACTAGTGGGAACGAGCAGTACTTC. Its protein product is CSGTSGNEQYF.